Below, 3 T cell receptor beta chains from the same sample are listed, as sequenced in a study of technical replicates of blood from a handful of donors (dated 2017 in TCRdb). Library prep was done by the immunoSEQ multiplex PCR assay. The table was pulled from immuneACCESS by TCRdb, which kept in-frame rearrangements only. Such tables lose some clones; where checked, under half of the loss comes from unresolved V genes, and the rest has no known cause. In all, the sample holds tens of thousands of clones, and 95% of those were seen once. The ten largest account for under 0.4% of the sample. The sequenced sample was T cells isolated from PBMCs. Every receptor here comes from a human donor in good health.

Only one count was recorded for this clone. The J gene is TRBJ1-2, the V gene TRBV14; 10 nucleotides align to TRBD1. The CDR3 covers 17 residues. Germline trimming cut 3 bases from V and 4 bases from J; bases unmatched to any gene: 11. The germline gives CDR1 SGHDN, CDR2 FVKESK. CDR3 nucleotides: TGTGCCAGCAGCCAGCGCGGCCGGGACAGGGGTCCCTATGGCTACACCTTC. Encoded protein: CASSQRGRDRGPYGYTF. Combining the CDR3 with reference TRBV14 and TRBJ1-2 gives the whole variable domain EAGVTQFPSHSVIEKGQTVTLRCDPISGHDNLYWYRRVMGKEIKFLLHFVKESKQDESGMPNNRFLAERTGGTYSTLKVQPAELEDSGVYFCASSQRGRDRGPYGYTFGSGTRLTVV.

The chain employs TRBV10-2 and TRBJ1-5; maybe TRBD1 (5 bases). From germline, CDR1 is WSHSY and CDR2 SAAADI. There are 13 residues in the CDR3. V lost 8 bases and J lost 4, with 12 bases in between. CDR3 residues: CASSEQENQPQHF. The CDR3 nucleotides read TGCGCCAGCTCAGAACAGGAGAATCAGCCCCAGCATTTT.

The rearrangement links TRBV19 to TRBJ2-1; D is unclear. This CDR3 comprises 15 residues. Germline assignment: CDR1 LNHDA and CDR2 SQIVND (reference sequence). V dropped 7 bases and J dropped 0 bases, with 13 bases sitting between them. CDR3: CASNDFLSSYNEQFF. DNA for the CDR3: TGTGCCAGTAACGACTTCCTAAGCTCCTACAATGAGCAGTTCTTC.